This T cell receptor (beta chain) is from a study of T cell responses to AZD1222 COVID-19 vaccine. Only in-frame clones appear in the TCRdb table, and some are missing; sequencing was by immunoSEQ multiplex PCR. This table holds about 200,000 clones, about 92% found once. The V end was cut by 6 bases, the J end by 17 bases, with 29 bases between. Germline assignment: CDR1 LNHDA and CDR2 SQIVND (reference sequence). CDR3 length equals 16 residues. The rearrangement joins TRBV19 to TRBJ2-6; maybe TRBD2 (5 bases). The source material was peripheral blood, sampled on day 0 of MenACWY control vaccination. This sequence was found in an adult in good health. The DNA of the CDR3 is TGTGCCAGTAGCCAGTCCGGGGTCCCGAAAAAAAAGTTGGTGACTTTC. Residues: CASSQSGVPKKKLVTF.